These 11 T cell receptor beta chains were sequenced from one sample in a study of beta chain features in type 1 diabetes. Overall study results and limits: Shorter TCRB CDR3s, moderately but significantly so, were found in Type 1 diabetes patients in all four CD4+ subsets.

Reverse transcribing all isolated RNA meant expressed TCRB transcripts were sequenced. TCRdb keeps only in-frame clones here, not all; method: immunoSEQ multiplex PCR. This sample carries about 700,000 clones, roughly 13% of them seen once, and the ten largest clones take less than 0.025%. The antigens for these receptors are not known. Specimen: naive CD4+ T cells from blood. These receptors all stem from a man between 18 and 29 years old with type 1 diabetes.

J is TRBJ1-1 and V is TRBV15; D perhaps matches TRBD1 (6 bases). From germline, CDR1 is LNHNV and CDR2 YYDKDF (reference sequence). The CDR3 is 14 residues long. Trimming removed 3 bases from V and 5 bases from J, with 13 bases in between. DNA of the CDR3: TGTGCCACCAGCAGTCTGGCAACAGGGACTGAAGCTTTCTTT. Translation: CATSSLATGTEAFF.

This sequence joins TRBV7-9 and TRBJ2-7; D is perhaps TRBD1 or TRBD2 (5 bases each). Germline V lookup: CDR1 SEHNR, CDR2 FQNEAQ (reference sequence). V dropped 3 bases and J dropped 0 bases, with 12 bases sitting between them. The CDR3 spans 15 residues. CDR3 coding DNA: TGTGCCAGCAGCTTTTCAGGGACCCACTCCTACGAGCAGTACTTC. Its translation: CASSFSGTHSYEQYF.

This clone appeared a few times. The V and J genes are TRBV2 and TRBJ2-2; 8 bases are a match to TRBD1. The V segment lost 1 base and the J segment 7 bases; nucleotides outside the gene matches: 5. CDR1 SNHLY and CDR2 FYNNEI come from the germline V gene. This CDR3 is 15 amino acids long. CDR3 in DNA: TGTGCCAGCAGTGAAGGTGCAGGGGGCAACGGGGAGCTGTTTTTT. This codes for CASSEGAGGNGELFF.

A few counts support this clone. J is TRBJ2-3 and V is TRBV5-1, with TRBD1 as a possible D gene (5 bases). V shed 6 bases and J shed 0 bases, with 11 bases lying between them. The CDR3 is 14 amino acids. Germline-derived CDR1 and CDR2 are SGHRS and YFSETQ. The CDR3 nucleotides read TGCGCCAGCACCAAACAGGCTAGCACAGATACGCAGTATTTT. It is translated as CASTKQASTDTQYF.

This CDR3 is CASSRRGQENEQFF. Here the CDR3 DNA reads TGTGCCAGCAGCCGAAGGGGACAGGAGAATGAGCAGTTCTTC. The V call is TRBV6-5, the J call TRBJ2-1, with 8 bases that match TRBD1. Germline trimming cut 6 bases from V and 7 bases from J; bases unmatched to any gene: 8. Germline CDR1 MNHEY, CDR2 SVGAGI. CDR3 length: 14 amino acids.

This clone was seen more than once but under ten times. This rearrangement joins TRBV4-1 to TRBJ2-1, with D maybe TRBD2 (6 bases). Germline CDR1 reads MGHRA; CDR2 reads YSYEKL. Trimming removed 0 bases from V and 3 bases from J, with 12 bases in between. The CDR3 contains 16 residues. The CDR3 coding sequence is TGCGCCAGCAGCCAAGATGGGGCGGGGAACTACAATGAGCAGTTCTTC. This codes for CASSQDGAGNYNEQFF.

The rearrangement uses TRBV10-2 and TRBJ1-6; weak D call: TRBD1 (6 bases). The CDR3 consists of 13 residues. V gave up 6 bases and J gave up 8 bases, with 11 bases separating them. Germline loops: CDR1 WSHSY, CDR2 SAAADI. The CDR3 DNA sequence: TGCGCCAGCAGACAGGGTGAGGATTCACCCCTCCACTTT. Protein: CASRQGEDSPLHF.

The V and J genes are TRBV7-9 and TRBJ1-1; D gene uncertain. Germline V lookup: CDR1 SEHNR, CDR2 FQNEAQ (reference sequence). The CDR3 sequence is 13 residues long. V lost 4 bases, J lost 5 bases, and 11 bases lay in between. The CDR3 region is CASSSHPPTEAFF. DNA for the CDR3: TGTGCCAGCAGCTCGCACCCCCCTACTGAAGCTTTCTTT.

This sequence joins TRBV27 and TRBJ1-2, with 9 bases lining up with TRBD1. The germline gives CDR1 MNHEY, CDR2 SMNVEV (reference sequence). The CDR3 contains 17 residues. After removal of 3 bases from V and 6 bases from J, the junction contained 14 bases not matched to a gene. CDR3 nucleotide sequence: TGTGCCAGCAGTTTCGCGGGACAGGGTCGTGGAGGGGATGGCTACACCTTC. This gives the protein CASSFAGQGRGGDGYTF.

Regarding this clone: A junction end diverges from the germline sequence, so it may reflect a read error. The V call is TRBV7-7, the J call TRBJ1-1; unclear D gene. This CDR3 comprises 13 residues. Germline lookup yields CDR1 SSHAT and CDR2 FNYEAQ (reference sequence). The chain's CDR3 is CASSRLGNTEAFF. The DNA of the CDR3 is TGTGCTAGCAGCCGTCTAGGGAACACTGAAGCTTTCTTT.

The rearrangement links TRBV29-1 to TRBJ1-1; 7 bases match TRBD1. The V gene end was trimmed by 2 bases and the J gene end by 5 bases; junction bases not matched to a gene: 2. The CDR3 spans 12 residues. The germline CDR1 and CDR2 sequences are SQVTM and ANQGSEA. Here the CDR3 DNA reads TGCAGCGTTGAACAGGGGGGGACTGAAGCTTTCTTT. It yields the protein CSVEQGGTEAFF.